These 24 T cell receptor beta chains were sequenced from one sample in a study of Graves' ophthalmopathy and Graves' hyperthyroidism. Amplification targeted the TCR beta CDR3 regions, with RNA transcripts as the source material. First-round RT-PCR relied on HTBI primers, and a second-round multiplex PCR came next. A single record per CDR3 protein comes from TCRdb applying MiXCR to the multiplex PCR reads. The sample records about 210,000 distinct CDR3 sequences, roughly 27% being singletons. Source material: peripheral blood. Receptor source: a man in his fifties or sixties with Graves' ophthalmopathy.

In its sample, this clonotype was seen many times. This chain links TRBV10-3 with TRBJ2-7; 7 nucleotides align to TRBD2. Trimming took 10 bases from V and 7 from J; bases not matched to a gene: 16. The CDR3 extends over 14 amino acids. CDR1 and CDR2 from the germline V gene are ENHRY and SYGVKD. CDR3 DNA: TGTGCCACCCCAAGGGAGGGCGGGAGCTCGGAGCAGTACTTC. This codes for CATPREGGSSEQYF.

J is TRBJ2-7 and V is TRBV6-1, with 9 bases identical to TRBD1. This CDR3 has 17 amino acids. Trimming at V came to 4 bases and at J to 2 bases, leaving 12 bases not matched to a gene. In germline, CDR1 is MNHNS, CDR2 SASEGT. CDR3 residues: CASSVTPGTGFTYEQYF. The CDR3 coding sequence is TGTGCCAGCAGTGTTACCCCCGGGACAGGGTTCACCTACGAGCAGTACTTC.

The chain is built from TRBV28 and TRBJ2-5; D might be TRBD2 (6 bases). Germline V gives CDR1 MDHEN, CDR2 SYDVKM. The V end lost 6 bases, the J end lost 4 bases, and 15 bases lay between the germline ends. This CDR3 has 14 amino acids. The CDR3 here is CASSPLRERETQYF. CDR3 in DNA: TGTGCCAGCAGCCCCCTCCGGGAGCGAGAGACCCAGTACTTC. Looking up the rest from reference TRBV28 and TRBJ2-5 gives the full variable domain: DVKVTQSSRYLVKRTGEKVFLECVQDMDHENMFWYRQDPGLGLRLIYFSYDVKMKEKGDIPEGYSVSREKKERFSLILESASTNQTSMYLCASSPLRERETQYFGPGTRLLVL.

The J gene is TRBJ1-6, the V gene TRBV12-3 or TRBV12-4; D is ambiguous. V was pared by 6 bases and J by 4 bases, with 10 bases between. The CDR3 has 14 residues. The DNA of the CDR3 is TGTGCCAGCAGGCCTGGGCAGTATAATTCACCCCTCCACTTT. Amino acids: CASRPGQYNSPLHF.

This clonotype was counted ten times or more. V is TRBV12-3 or TRBV12-4 and J is TRBJ1-5; weak D call: TRBD1 (5 bases). Trimming took off 5 bases at V and 5 bases at J, with 16 bases between the two ends. The CDR3 runs 15 residues. The CDR3 region has the DNA TGTGCCAGCAGTCCCACGGGGGGAGGGGATCAGCCCCAGCATTTT. It encodes CASSPTGGGDQPQHF.

The chain joins TRBV30 to TRBJ2-2; 8 bases align to TRBD2. In germline, CDR1 is GTSNPN, CDR2 SVGIG (reference sequence). With 4 bases clipped from V and 4 bases from J, the junction kept 11 bases outside the gene matches. The CDR3 loop spans 16 amino acids. CDR3 DNA: TGTGCCTGGATCCCAAGGGCGGGAGGCCTCACCGGGGAGCTGTTTTTT. It is translated as CAWIPRAGGLTGELFF.

There are many counts of this clonotype. V usage is TRBV30 and J usage is TRBJ2-7; TRBD2 might be the D (5 bases). Trimming stripped 2 bases from V and 0 bases from J, with 8 bases between. Germline loops: CDR1 GTSNPN, CDR2 SVGIG (reference sequence). The CDR3 contains 13 residues. CDR3 sequence: CAWSFGDSYEQYF. The CDR3 DNA follows: TGTGCCTGGAGTTTCGGGGACTCCTACGAGCAGTACTTC.

The V gene is TRBV19, the J gene TRBJ1-5; possible D gene TRBD1, 6 bases. Germline V gives CDR1 LNHDA, CDR2 SQIVND (reference sequence). The CDR3 extends over 13 amino acids. V lost 6 bases to trimming and J lost 6 bases, with 12 bases between them. CDR3 DNA sequence: TGTGCCAGTAGAAAACAGGGAGGTCAGCCCCAGCATTTT. Protein sequence: CASRKQGGQPQHF. The entire variable domain, with the rest obtained from reference TRBV19 and TRBJ1-5, is as follows: DGGITQSPKYLFRKEGQNVTLSCEQNLNHDAMYWYRQDPGQGLRLIYYSQIVNDFQKGDIAEGYSVSREKKESFPLTVTSAQKNPTAFYLCASRKQGGQPQHFGDGTRLSIL.

This clonotype was seen ten or more times. The chain uses TRBV19 and TRBJ1-1, with D possibly being TRBD1 (6 bases). The length of the CDR3 is 13 residues. V lost 6 bases, J lost 4 bases, and 12 bases lay in between. Germline CDR1 LNHDA, CDR2 SQIVND (reference sequence). The CDR3: CASRLTGGTEAFF. The CDR3 coding sequence is TGTGCCAGTAGATTGACAGGAGGCACTGAAGCTTTCTTT.

This clonotype occurred many times. The chain recombines TRBV6-1 with TRBJ2-7, with D perhaps given as TRBD1 or TRBD2 (5 bases each). CDR1 MNHNS and CDR2 SASEGT come from the germline V gene. The CDR3 covers 14 residues. V shed 4 bases and J shed 0 bases, with 10 bases lying between them. CDR3 sequence: CASSVGVSSYEQYF. CDR3 nucleotides: TGTGCCAGCAGTGTGGGGGTTAGCTCCTACGAGCAGTACTTC.

This clonotype was seen ten or more times. This chain links TRBV14 with TRBJ1-6; 7 positions match TRBD1. Losses at the gene ends were 1 base for V and 3 bases for J; bases not matched to a gene: 9. The CDR3 is made up of 18 amino acids. In germline, CDR1 is SGHDN, CDR2 FVKESK. CDR3 coding DNA: TGTGCCAGCAGCCAAGGAGTGACAGGGATCCGCTATAATTCACCCCTCCACTTT. This translates into CASSQGVTGIRYNSPLHF.

This clonotype was seen many times. J is TRBJ2-7 and V is TRBV28; unclear D gene. Trimming took 7 bases from V and 2 from J, leaving 15 bases between them. This CDR3 has 14 residues. Germline CDR1 reads MDHEN; CDR2 reads SYDVKM. DNA for the CDR3: TGTGCCAGCAAAGTAGGGCCGGGCCCCTACGAGCAGTACTTC. It encodes CASKVGPGPYEQYF.

This clonotype has a count of ten or more. This chain joins TRBV11-2 and TRBJ2-7; D unresolved. The V gene lost 1 base and the J gene lost 6 bases, with 13 bases spanning the gap. The V gene's germline CDR1 is SGHAT and CDR2 FQNNGV. This CDR3 has 14 residues. The chain's CDR3 is CASSLVGTPTEQYF. DNA for the CDR3: TGTGCCAGCAGCTTAGTAGGTACCCCCACCGAGCAGTACTTC.

In its sample, this clonotype was seen many times. The V call is TRBV18, the J call TRBJ1-6; 9 bases are shared with TRBD1. The V and J ends lost 5 bases and 6 bases, in that order; junction bases with no gene match: 2. The CDR3 loop spans 14 amino acids. In germline, CDR1 is KGHSH, CDR2 LQKENI. CDR3 nucleotide sequence: TGTGCCAGCTCAATGGGACAGGGTAATTCACCCCTCCACTTT. It codes for CASSMGQGNSPLHF.

This clonotype was detected many times. The chain recombines TRBV27 with TRBJ1-1; tentatively, D is TRBD1 (5 bases). The CDR3 is 12 residues long. V lost 5 bases to trimming and J lost 6 bases, with 10 bases between them. Germline lookup yields CDR1 MNHEY and CDR2 SMNVEV (reference sequence). In DNA form, the CDR3 reads TGTGCCAGCAGTAAACGGGACGCTGAAGCTTTCTTT. Translating it yields CASSKRDAEAFF.

This clonotype has a count of ten or more. The chain recombines TRBV12-3 or TRBV12-4 with TRBJ1-5; TRBD1 matches 12 bases. Trimming removed 5 bases from V and 2 bases from J; junction bases left unmatched: 7. The CDR3 is 17 amino acids. CDR3 amino acids: CASSPGQGAAGNQPQHF. The CDR3 region has the DNA TGTGCCAGCAGTCCGGGACAGGGGGCTGCTGGCAATCAGCCCCAGCATTTT.

In DNA, the CDR3 is TGTGCCAGCATGCGACAGGGCGCTAACTATGGCTACACCTTC. It codes for CASMRQGANYGYTF. This chain connects TRBV19 to TRBJ1-2, with 7 bases matching TRBD1. J lost 0 bases, V lost 9 bases, and 7 bases had no gene match. Germline V gives CDR1 LNHDA, CDR2 SQIVND (reference sequence). The CDR3 spans 14 residues.

In its sample, this clonotype was seen once. The chain employs TRBV27 and TRBJ2-7, with TRBD2 identical over 11 bases. Germline V gene sequence: CDR1 MNHEY, CDR2 SMNVEV (reference sequence). The CDR3 has 15 amino acids. J gave up 2 bases and V 3 bases, and 3 bases lay outside the gene matches. CDR3: CASSFRLAGTYEQYF. The CDR3 region has the DNA TGTGCCAGCAGTTTCCGACTAGCGGGAACCTACGAGCAGTACTTC.

This clonotype was seen many times. The J gene is TRBJ1-1, the V gene TRBV7-9; 10 nucleotides line up with TRBD1. The germline CDR1 and CDR2 sequences are SEHNR and FQNEAQ (reference sequence). CDR3 length: 13 residues. With 5 bases clipped from V and 7 bases from J, the junction kept 4 bases outside the gene matches. The CDR3 nucleotides read TGTGCCAGCAGCCCCAGGACAGGGGGTGAAGCTTTCTTT. Its protein is CASSPRTGGEAFF.

This chain joins TRBV5-6 and TRBJ2-7; TRBD2 agrees at 13 bases. CDR1 is SGHDT and CDR2 is YYEEEE in the germline V gene. V dropped 6 bases and J dropped 5; count of bases not matched to a gene: 11. The CDR3 loop spans 16 amino acids. The CDR3 nucleotides are TGTGCCAGCAACTGGGCCGGGACTAGCGGGAACAACGAGCAGTACTTC. As protein: CASNWAGTSGNNEQYF.

This clonotype came up many times. The genes are TRBV20-1 and TRBJ2-7; no definite D call. Trimming left V 3 bases short and J 5 bases short, with 8 bases between. CDR1 DFQATT and CDR2 SNEGSKA come from the germline V gene (reference sequence). The CDR3 loop spans 11 amino acids. CDR3 amino acids: CSASISNEQYF. The CDR3 bases are TGCAGTGCTAGTATCAGCAACGAGCAGTACTTC.

V usage is TRBV6-1 and J usage is TRBJ1-2; 9 bases are shared with TRBD1. With V trimmed by 5 bases and J by 6 bases, 7 bases remained unmatched. CDR3 length: 14 amino acids. The germline CDR1 and CDR2 sequences are MNHNS and SASEGT. CDR3: CASSPGTGSHGYTF. CDR3 nucleotides: TGTGCCAGCAGTCCCGGGACAGGGTCTCATGGCTACACCTTC.

This clonotype has ten or more counts. The chain couples TRBV18 to TRBJ2-7, with 10 nucleotides matching TRBD1. Germline CDR1 reads KGHSH; CDR2 reads LQKENI. The CDR3 is made up of 15 amino acids. V was clipped by 3 bases and J by 6 bases; unmatched bases: 8. CDR3 loop: CASSPGQGSFSEQYF. Written as DNA, the CDR3 is TGTGCCAGCTCACCGGGACAGGGGAGTTTTTCCGAGCAGTACTTC. The full variable domain, rest sourced from reference TRBV18 and TRBJ2-7, is NAGVMQNPRHLVRRRGQEARLRCSPMKGHSHVYWYRQLPEEGLKFMVYLQKENIIDESGMPKERFSAEFPKEGPSILRIQQVVRGDSAAYFCASSPGQGSFSEQYFGPGTRLTVT.

The gene calls are TRBV12-3 or TRBV12-4 and TRBJ2-7; the match to TRBD1 covers 7 bases. The CDR3 spans 14 residues. J gave up 6 bases and V 6 bases, and 11 bases lay outside the gene matches. CDR3 residues: CASRAAGGSAEQYF. In DNA form, the CDR3 reads TGTGCCAGCAGGGCCGCAGGGGGTTCCGCCGAGCAGTACTTC.